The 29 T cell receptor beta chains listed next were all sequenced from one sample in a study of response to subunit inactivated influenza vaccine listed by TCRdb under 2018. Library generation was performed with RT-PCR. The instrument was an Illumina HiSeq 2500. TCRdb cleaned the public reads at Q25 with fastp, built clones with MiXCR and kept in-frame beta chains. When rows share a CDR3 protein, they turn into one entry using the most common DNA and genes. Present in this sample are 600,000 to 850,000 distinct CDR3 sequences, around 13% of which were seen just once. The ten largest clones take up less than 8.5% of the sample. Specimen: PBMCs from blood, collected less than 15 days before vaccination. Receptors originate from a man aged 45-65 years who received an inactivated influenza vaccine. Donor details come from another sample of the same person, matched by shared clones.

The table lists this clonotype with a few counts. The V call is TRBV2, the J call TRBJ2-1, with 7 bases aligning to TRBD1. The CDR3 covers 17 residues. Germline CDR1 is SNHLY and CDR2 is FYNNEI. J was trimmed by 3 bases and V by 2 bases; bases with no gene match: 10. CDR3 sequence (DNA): TGTGCCAGCAGTGAAAGTCTGGGACAGTCCATCTACAATGAGCAGTTCTTC. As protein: CASSESLGQSIYNEQFF.

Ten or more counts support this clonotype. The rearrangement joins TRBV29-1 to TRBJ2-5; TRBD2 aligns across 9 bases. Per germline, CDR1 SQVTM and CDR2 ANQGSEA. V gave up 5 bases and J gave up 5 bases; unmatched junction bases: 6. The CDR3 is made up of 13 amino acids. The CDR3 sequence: CSVRAGGPETQYF. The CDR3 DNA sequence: TGCAGCGTTCGGGCGGGAGGGCCGGAGACCCAGTACTTC.

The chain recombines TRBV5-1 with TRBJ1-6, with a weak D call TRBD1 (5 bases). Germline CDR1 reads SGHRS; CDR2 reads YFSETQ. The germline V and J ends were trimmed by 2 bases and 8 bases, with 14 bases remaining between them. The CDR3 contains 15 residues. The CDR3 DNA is TGCGCCAGCAGCTTAAGGGGAGTTCTGCATTCACCCCTCCACTTT. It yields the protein CASSLRGVLHSPLHF. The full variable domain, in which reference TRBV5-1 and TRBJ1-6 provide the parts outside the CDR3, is KAGVTQTPRYLIKTRGQQVTLSCSPISGHRSVSWYQQTPGQGLQFLFEYFSETQRNKGNFPGRFSGRQFSNSRSEMNVSTLELGDSALYLCASSLRGVLHSPLHFGNGTRLTVT.

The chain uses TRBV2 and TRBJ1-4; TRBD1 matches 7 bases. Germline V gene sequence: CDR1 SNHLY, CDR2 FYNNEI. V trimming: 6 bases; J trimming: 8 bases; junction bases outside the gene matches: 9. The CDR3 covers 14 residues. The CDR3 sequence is CASRTTGYDEKLFF. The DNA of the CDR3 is TGTGCCAGCAGGACGACAGGGTACGACGAAAAACTGTTTTTT.

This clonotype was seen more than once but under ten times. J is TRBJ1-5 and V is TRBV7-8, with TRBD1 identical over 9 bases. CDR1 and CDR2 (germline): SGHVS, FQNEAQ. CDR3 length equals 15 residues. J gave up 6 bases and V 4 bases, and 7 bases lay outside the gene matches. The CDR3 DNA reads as TGTGCCAGCAGCTCGGGGACAGGGAGCTCTCAGCCCCAGCATTTT. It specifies CASSSGTGSSQPQHF.

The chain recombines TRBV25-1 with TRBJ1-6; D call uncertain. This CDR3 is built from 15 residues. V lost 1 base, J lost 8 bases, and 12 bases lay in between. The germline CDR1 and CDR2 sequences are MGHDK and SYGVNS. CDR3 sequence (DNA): TGTGCCAGCAGTGAATTTGGCAGCGTAGATTCACCCCTCCACTTT. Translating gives CASSEFGSVDSPLHF.

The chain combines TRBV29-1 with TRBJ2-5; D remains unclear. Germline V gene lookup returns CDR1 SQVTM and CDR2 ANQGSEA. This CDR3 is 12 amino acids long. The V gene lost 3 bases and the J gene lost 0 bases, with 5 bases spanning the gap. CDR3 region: CSVDRDQETQYF. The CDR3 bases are TGCAGCGTTGACCGAGACCAAGAGACCCAGTACTTC.

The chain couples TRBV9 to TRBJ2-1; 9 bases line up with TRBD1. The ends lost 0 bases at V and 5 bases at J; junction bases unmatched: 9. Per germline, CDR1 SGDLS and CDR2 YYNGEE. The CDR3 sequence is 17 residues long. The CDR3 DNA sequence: TGTGCCAGCAGCGTAGTGGGGACAGGGACAGTCGACAATGAGCAGTTCTTC. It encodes CASSVVGTGTVDNEQFF.

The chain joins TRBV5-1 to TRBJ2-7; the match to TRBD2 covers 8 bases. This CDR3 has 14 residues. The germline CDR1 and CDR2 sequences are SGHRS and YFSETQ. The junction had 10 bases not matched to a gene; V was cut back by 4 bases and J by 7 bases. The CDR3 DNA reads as TGCGCCAGCAGCCTCTGGGGTGTAGCGGGAGAGCAGTACTTC. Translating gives CASSLWGVAGEQYF.

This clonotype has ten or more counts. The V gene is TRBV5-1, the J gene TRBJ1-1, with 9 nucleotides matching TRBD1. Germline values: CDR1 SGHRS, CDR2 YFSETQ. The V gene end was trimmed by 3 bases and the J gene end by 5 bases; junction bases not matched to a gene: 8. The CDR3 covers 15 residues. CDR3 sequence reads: CASSYYRGQRTEAFF. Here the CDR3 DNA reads TGCGCCAGCAGCTACTACAGGGGGCAAAGGACTGAAGCTTTCTTT. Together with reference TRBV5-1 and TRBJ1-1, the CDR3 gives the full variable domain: KAGVTQTPRYLIKTRGQQVTLSCSPISGHRSVSWYQQTPGQGLQFLFEYFSETQRNKGNFPGRFSGRQFSNSRSEMNVSTLELGDSALYLCASSYYRGQRTEAFFGQGTRLTVV.

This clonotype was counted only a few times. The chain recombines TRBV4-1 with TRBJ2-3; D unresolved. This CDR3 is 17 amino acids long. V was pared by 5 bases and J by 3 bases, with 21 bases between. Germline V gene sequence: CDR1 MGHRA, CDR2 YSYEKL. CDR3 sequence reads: CASSVYHRAPRTDTQYF. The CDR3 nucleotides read TGCGCCAGCAGCGTCTACCACCGGGCCCCGCGAACAGATACGCAGTATTTT.

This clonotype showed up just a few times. CDR3 DNA: TGCGCCAGCAGCCAATTTGATAGCGGGGGGTCCTACAATGAGCAGTTCTTC. It codes for CASSQFDSGGSYNEQFF. This rearrangement joins TRBV4-1 to TRBJ2-1; 10 nucleotides line up with TRBD2. V gave up 2 bases and J gave up 1 base; unmatched junction bases: 5. CDR3 size: 17 residues. In germline, CDR1 is MGHRA, CDR2 YSYEKL.

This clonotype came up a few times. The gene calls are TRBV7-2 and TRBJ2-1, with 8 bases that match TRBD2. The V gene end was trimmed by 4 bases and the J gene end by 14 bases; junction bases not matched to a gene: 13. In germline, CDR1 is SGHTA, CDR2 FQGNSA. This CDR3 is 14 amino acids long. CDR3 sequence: CASSSPYGSGMEFF. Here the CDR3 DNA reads TGTGCCAGCAGCTCCCCCTACGGTAGCGGGATGGAGTTCTTC.

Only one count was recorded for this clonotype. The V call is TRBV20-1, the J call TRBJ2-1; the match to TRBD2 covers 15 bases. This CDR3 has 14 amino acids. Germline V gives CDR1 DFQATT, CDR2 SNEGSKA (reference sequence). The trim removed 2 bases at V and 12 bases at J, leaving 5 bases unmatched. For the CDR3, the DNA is TGCAGTGCTAGATCGGGACTAGCGGGGGGAAGGCAGTTCTTC. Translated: CSARSGLAGGRQFF.

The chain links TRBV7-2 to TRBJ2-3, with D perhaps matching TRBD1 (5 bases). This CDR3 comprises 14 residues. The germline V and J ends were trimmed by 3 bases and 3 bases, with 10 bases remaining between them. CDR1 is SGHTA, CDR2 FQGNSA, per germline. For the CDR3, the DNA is TGTGCCAGCAGCTTGAGCCGGACAACAGATACGCAGTATTTT. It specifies CASSLSRTTDTQYF.

CDR3 DNA: TGCAGTGCTAGAAGAGCGGGAGGCCCAAACACCGGGGAGCTGTTTTTT. This sequence encodes CSARRAGGPNTGELFF. This chain links TRBV20-1 with TRBJ2-2, with 9 bases fitting TRBD2. The CDR3 spans 16 residues. Germline loops: CDR1 DFQATT, CDR2 SNEGSKA (reference sequence). V lost 2 bases and J lost 2; bases outside the gene matches: 6.

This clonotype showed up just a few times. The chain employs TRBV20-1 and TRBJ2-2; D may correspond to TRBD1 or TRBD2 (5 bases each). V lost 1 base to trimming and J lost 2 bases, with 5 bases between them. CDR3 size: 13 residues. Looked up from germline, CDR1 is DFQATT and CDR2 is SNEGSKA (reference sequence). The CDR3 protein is CSARGDNTGELFF. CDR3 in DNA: TGCAGTGCTAGAGGGGACAACACCGGGGAGCTGTTTTTT.

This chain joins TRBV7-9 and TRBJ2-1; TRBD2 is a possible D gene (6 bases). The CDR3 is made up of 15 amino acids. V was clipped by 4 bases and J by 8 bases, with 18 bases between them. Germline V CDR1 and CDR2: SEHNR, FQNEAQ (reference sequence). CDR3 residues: CASSYTRDLGDEQFF. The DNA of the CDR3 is TGTGCCAGCAGCTACACCCGGGACTTAGGGGATGAGCAGTTCTTC.

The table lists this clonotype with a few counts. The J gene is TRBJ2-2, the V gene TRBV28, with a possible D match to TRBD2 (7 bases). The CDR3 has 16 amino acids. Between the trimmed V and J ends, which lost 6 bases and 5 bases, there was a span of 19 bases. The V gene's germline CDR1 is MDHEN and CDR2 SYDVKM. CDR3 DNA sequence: TGTGCCAGCAGCCCCGGCGGGGGCGAACTGACCGGGGAGCTGTTTTTT. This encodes CASSPGGGELTGELFF.

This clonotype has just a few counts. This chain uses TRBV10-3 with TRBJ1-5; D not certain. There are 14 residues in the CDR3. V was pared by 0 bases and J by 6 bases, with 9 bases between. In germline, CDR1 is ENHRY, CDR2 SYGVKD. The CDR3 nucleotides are TGTGCCATCAGTGAGTCCGGGGAGGTTCAGCCCCAGCATTTT. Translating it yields CAISESGEVQPQHF.

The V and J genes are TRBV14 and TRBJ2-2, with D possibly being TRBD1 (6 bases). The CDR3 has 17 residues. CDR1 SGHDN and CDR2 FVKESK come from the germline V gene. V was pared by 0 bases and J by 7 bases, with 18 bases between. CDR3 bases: TGTGCCAGCAGCCAAGATCTGGGGGCCTGGGTGAGCGGGGAGCTGTTTTTT. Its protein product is CASSQDLGAWVSGELFF.

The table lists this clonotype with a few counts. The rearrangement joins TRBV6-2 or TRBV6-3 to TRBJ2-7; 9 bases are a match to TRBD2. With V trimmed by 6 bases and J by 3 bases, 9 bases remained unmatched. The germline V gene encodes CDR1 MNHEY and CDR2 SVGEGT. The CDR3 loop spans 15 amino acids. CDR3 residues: CASRLLAGGYYEQYF. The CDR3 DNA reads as TGTGCCAGCAGACTACTAGCGGGCGGGTACTACGAGCAGTACTTC.

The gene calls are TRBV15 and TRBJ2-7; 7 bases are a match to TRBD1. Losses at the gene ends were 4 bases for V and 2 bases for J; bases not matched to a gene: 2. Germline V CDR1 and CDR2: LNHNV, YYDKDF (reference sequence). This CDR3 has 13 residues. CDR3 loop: CATSKTGTYEQYF. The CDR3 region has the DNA TGTGCCACCAGCAAGACAGGGACCTACGAGCAGTACTTC.

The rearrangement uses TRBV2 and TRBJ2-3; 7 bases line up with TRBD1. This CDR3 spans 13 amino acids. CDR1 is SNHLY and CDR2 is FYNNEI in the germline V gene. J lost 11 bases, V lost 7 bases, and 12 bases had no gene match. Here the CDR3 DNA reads TGTGCCAGCACCATCCAGAAAGGGACAGAGCAGTATTTT. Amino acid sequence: CASTIQKGTEQYF. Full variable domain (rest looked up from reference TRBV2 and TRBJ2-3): EPEVTQTPSHQVTQMGQEVILRCVPISNHLYFYWYRQILGQKVEFLVSFYNNEISEKSEIFDDQFSVERPDGSNFTLKIRSTKLEDSAMYFCASTIQKGTEQYFGPGTRLTVL.

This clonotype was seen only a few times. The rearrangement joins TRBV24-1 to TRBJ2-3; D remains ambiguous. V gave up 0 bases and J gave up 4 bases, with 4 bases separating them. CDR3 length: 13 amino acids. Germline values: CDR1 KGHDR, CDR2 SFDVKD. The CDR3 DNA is TGTGCCACCAGTGATTTGGGATCAGATACGCAGTATTTT. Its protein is CATSDLGSDTQYF.

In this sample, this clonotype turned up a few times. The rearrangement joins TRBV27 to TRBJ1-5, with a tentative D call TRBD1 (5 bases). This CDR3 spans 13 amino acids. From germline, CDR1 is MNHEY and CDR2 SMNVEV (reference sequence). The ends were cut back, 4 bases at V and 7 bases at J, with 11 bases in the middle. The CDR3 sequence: CASSYGRVQPQHF. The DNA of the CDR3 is TGTGCCAGCAGTTACGGCAGGGTCCAGCCCCAGCATTTT.

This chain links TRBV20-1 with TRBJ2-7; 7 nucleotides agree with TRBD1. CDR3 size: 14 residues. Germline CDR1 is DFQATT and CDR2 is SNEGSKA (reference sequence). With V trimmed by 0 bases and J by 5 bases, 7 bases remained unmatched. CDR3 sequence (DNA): TGCAGTGCTAGAGATTACAGGGGAAGGGACGAGCAGTACTTC. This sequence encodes CSARDYRGRDEQYF.

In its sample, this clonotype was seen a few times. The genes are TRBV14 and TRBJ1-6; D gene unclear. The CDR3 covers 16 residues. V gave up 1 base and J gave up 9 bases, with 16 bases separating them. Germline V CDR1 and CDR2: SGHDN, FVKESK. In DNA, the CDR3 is TGTGCCAGCAGCCAAGCAATTGGAATGGGTGGTTCACCCCTCCACTTT. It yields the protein CASSQAIGMGGSPLHF.

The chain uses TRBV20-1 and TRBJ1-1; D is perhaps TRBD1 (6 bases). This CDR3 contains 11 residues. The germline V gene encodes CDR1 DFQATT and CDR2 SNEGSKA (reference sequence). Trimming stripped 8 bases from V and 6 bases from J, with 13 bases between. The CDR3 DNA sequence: TGCAGTACTCAGGGGCGGCCTGAAGCTTTCTTT. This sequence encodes CSTQGRPEAFF.